This TCR beta chain was captured in a study of Graves' ophthalmopathy and Graves' hyperthyroidism (dated by TCRdb to 2017 to 2018). Describing the broader study: Stable hyperthyroidism was defined as no progression to ophthalmopathy within 18 months of follow-up. An independent validation cohort was composed of 18 hyperthyroidism patients and approximately 15 patients who later progressed from hyperthyroidism to ophthalmopathy. The study used TCR beta repertoire signatures to distinguish Graves' ophthalmopathy from Graves' hyperthyroidism and to predict progression to ophthalmopathy. In total, around 130 blood samples were TCR-sequenced: some 43 ophthalmopathy, roughly 77 hyperthyroidism and about 17 hyperthyroidism-to-ophthalmopathy patients. In 6 or 7 hyperthyroidism patients, T-cell repertoires of thyroid tissue and blood were compared. To explore V-J signatures that distinguish ophthalmopathy from hyperthyroidism, a discovery set of about a hundred patients was enrolled, made up of 43 with ophthalmopathy and fewer than 60 with stable hyperthyroidism. Following sample collection, hyperthyroidism patients were given methimazole at a starting dose of 30 mg daily, and ophthalmopathy patients were given high-dose intravenous methylprednisolone.

The V end loses 5 bases and the J end loses 5 bases, and a stretch of 15 bases separates them. Measured from the cysteine to the phenylalanine, the CDR3 is 14 residues long. Only the CDR3 portion is preserved as DNA: 42 bases, with reading frame beginning at the first base. CDR1 and CDR2 are drawn from the germline V gene: MDHEN, SYDVKM. For repertoire sequencing, TCR beta CDR3 regions were amplified from RNA transcripts. HTBI primers and the Qiagen OneStep RT-PCR kit were used in a first-round RT-PCR, which was followed by a second-round multiplex PCR, size selection and purification. Sequencing of the libraries was carried out on an Illumina HiSeq2000 in paired-end mode with 100 bp reads. The original pipeline was this. Reads were processed with SOAPnuke, discarding reads with adapters, uncalled bases, mean Phred below 15, or no exact constant-primer or identifier match. High-quality paired reads were merged with COPE v1.2.5. Each unique nucleotide sequence was defined as a clonotype, and clonotypes were aligned to IMGT TRB V, D and J references with MiTCR v1.1. The analysis was limited to V-J combinations with a frequency above 0.0001, which together covered about 99% of the repertoires. For each V-J combination, a TCR clonal expansion and chaos score was defined as the ratio of F50 clonal expansion to chaos observed in the TCRdist matrix. Features were reduced by Welch's t-statistics and random forest to about a dozen V-J combinations, which fed a naive Bayes classifier. The Morisita-Horn index was used to measure how similar the thyroid and blood repertoires were. The public reads were reanalyzed by TCRdb: fastp trimming at Q25, MiXCR alignment, in-frame beta chains only. A single entry per CDR3 protein holds the most common genes and DNA from its merged rows. The V and J calls and clone size come from TCRdb's table, not from the authors' own analysis. Counted in this sample were over a million distinct CDR3 sequences; 35% to 40% of them appeared once. In total, the top ten clones hold 11% of the sample.

Patients with hyperthyroidism were aged 18 to 65 years, had been newly diagnosed, and had a disease duration of less than 2 months. Patients were excluded if they had other autoimmune diseases, uncontrolled infections, pregnancy or lactation. Diagnosis was based on clinical symptoms, serum thyroxine, TRAb, thyroid ultrasound and orbital computed tomography. Total RNA was extracted using Trizol reagent, and RNA quality was checked on an Agilent 2100 Bioanalyzer. In this sample, this clonotype turned up a few times. It lacks a known antigen. Qualities for individual bases were not recorded, and no much larger clone is one base off. General findings and caveats noted by the study authors: No statistical method was used to set the sample size in advance, and the investigators knew which group each participant was assigned to. Most expanded thyroid clonotypes with frequency above 0.001 were also detected in blood, suggesting blood repertoires may reflect the thyroid immune response. In validation, the model predicted ophthalmopathy progression with 70.59% sensitivity and approximately 72% specificity; roughly eleven predicted patients were CT-confirmed with GO in a median of around 6 months. In cross-validation, the 13-signature model distinguished ophthalmopathy from stable hyperthyroidism with about 87% sensitivity and approximately 81% specificity, and in the test set the corresponding values were approximately 80% and 75%.

This TCR came from an adult man with Graves' hyperthyroidism. The chain couples TRBV28 to TRBJ1-2; possibly the D gene is TRBD1, per 5 matching bases. The sequenced sample was peripheral blood or thyroid tissue (not recorded which). CDR3 reads: CASSPRGPEYGYTF. The nucleotide sequence reads TGTGCCAGCAGTCCCCGGGGCCCAGAATATGGCTACACCTTC.